The rows below give T cell receptor beta chains drawn from one sample of a study of blood T cell repertoires in COVID-19. Some clones are missing from TCRdb's copy, which holds only in-frame ones; the method was immunoSEQ multiplex PCR. The table lists about 170,000 clones, 84% of them singletons. Sequenced material: peripheral blood. The receptor source for this set is a human donor with acute or convalescent COVID-19. The donor label of this sample is uncertain. Both conserved end residues are part of each CDR3. Clone sizes are given selectively: once, few, many, or a class where the clone is expanded.

V,size,J,CDR3
TRBV5-4,NA,TRBJ1-2,CASRPGQGVSGYTF
TRBV6-6,NA,TRBJ2-5,CASSRAGGGETQYF
TRBV6-5,NA,TRBJ2-1,CASSRQRGEYNEQFF
TRBV5-6,few,TRBJ1-1,CASSWAAGDTEAFF
TRBV7-9,NA,TRBJ1-1,CASSIQGSNTEAFF
TRBV30,NA,TRBJ1-1,CAWTRPDRMNTEAFF
TRBV6-5,NA,TRBJ1-4,CASSYRGSNEKLFF
TRBV6-6,NA,TRBJ2-4,CASSYPDIAKNIQYF
TRBV7-9,NA,TRBJ2-3,CASSLRDSRTDTQYF
TRBV21-1,NA,TRBJ2-1,CASERRGTGRNEQFF
TRBV2,NA,TRBJ1-2,CASTPEGSYGYTF
TRBV6-5,NA,TRBJ1-2,CASSSAGQGLYGYTF
TRBV18,NA,TRBJ1-2,CASSLARDRANYGYTF
TRBV2,once,TRBJ1-6,CASGGRGGSSYNSPLHF